The source of this T cell receptor beta chain is a study of low-dose radiotherapy and immunotherapy resistance in tumors. For the study at large: Every two weeks, the protocol called for intravenous cyclophosphamide at 200 mg/m2. It was given one day before each radiation and immunotherapy administration.

With TRAV- and TRBV-specific primers, first-strand cDNA was made, covering the alpha and beta chains. TCRs were amplified for 15 to 25 PCR cycles with a constant-region primer and V-primer adapter. TCRdb used MiXCR to reprocess the reads, holding one entry per CDR3 protein. The sample includes about 82,000 distinct CDR3 sequences, around 18% seen only once; the top ten take 4.5% to 7.5%. The time point was: before trial treatment. This clonotype was recorded many times. This CDR3 contains 16 residues. V lost 6 bases and J lost 3, with 18 bases in between. The sequencing here drew on PBMCs, taken before treatment. The TCR comes from a male donor with prostate cancer. The rearrangement links TRBV23-1 to TRBJ2-1; the D gene could be TRBD1 or TRBD2 (5 bases each). TRBV23-1 is reported as an ORF; its role is uncertain. The CDR3 reads CASSPGAHGHYNEQFF. The CDR3 DNA follows: TGCGCCAGCAGCCCCGGGGCCCATGGGCACTACAATGAGCAGTTCTTC.